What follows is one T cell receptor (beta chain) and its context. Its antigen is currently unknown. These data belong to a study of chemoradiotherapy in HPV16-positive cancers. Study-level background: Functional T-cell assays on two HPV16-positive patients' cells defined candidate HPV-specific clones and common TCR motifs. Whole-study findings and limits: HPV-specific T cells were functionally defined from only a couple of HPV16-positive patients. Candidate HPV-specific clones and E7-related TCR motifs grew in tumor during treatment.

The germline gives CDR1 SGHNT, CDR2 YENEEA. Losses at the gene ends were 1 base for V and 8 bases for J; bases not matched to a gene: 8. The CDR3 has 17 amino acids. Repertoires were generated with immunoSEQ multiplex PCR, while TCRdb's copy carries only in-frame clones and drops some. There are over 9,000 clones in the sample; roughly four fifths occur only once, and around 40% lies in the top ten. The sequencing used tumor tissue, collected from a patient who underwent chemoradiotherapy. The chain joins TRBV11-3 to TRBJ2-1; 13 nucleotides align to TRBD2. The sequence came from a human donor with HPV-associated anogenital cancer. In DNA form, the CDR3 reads TGTGCCAGCAGCTTAGCCCCTACTAGCGGGGGGGCGTATGAGCAGTTCTTC. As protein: CASSLAPTSGGAYEQFF. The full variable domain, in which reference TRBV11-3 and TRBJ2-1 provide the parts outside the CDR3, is EAGVVQSPRYKIIEKKQPVAFWCNPISGHNTLYWYLQNLGQGPELLIRYENEEAVDDSQLPKDRFSAERLKGVDSTLKIQPAELGDSAVYLCASSLAPTSGGAYEQFFGPGTRLTVL.